This TCR beta chain came from a study of blood T cell repertoires in COVID-19. Study at large: Whether acute or convalescent, the COVID-19 samples came from the United States, Italy and Spain. Sample material is recorded as cDNA or gDNA derived from T cells, B-cell-depleted T cells, or PBMCs.

Sequencing used immunoSEQ multiplex PCR; TCRdb keeps in-frame clones, though not all of them. Among roughly 450,000 clones listed, roughly 87% were seen once. The sequenced sample was PBMCs or T cells enriched from blood (not recorded which). The receptor comes from a man between 18 and 29 years old who had recovered from COVID-19.

CDR3 residues: CASSQVVNTEAFF. DNA for the CDR3: TGTGCCAGCAGCCAAGTAGTGAACACTGAAGCTTTCTTT. The V and J genes are TRBV3-1 (or the pseudogene TRBV3-2) and TRBJ1-1; D is ambiguous. The V end lost 1 base, the J end lost 0 bases, and 3 bases lay between the germline ends. Germline CDR1 reads LGHDT; CDR2 reads YNNKEL (reference sequence). This CDR3 region has 13 residues.